This TCR beta chain was captured by sequencing in a study of shared clonotypes between healthy human individuals. Study observations and caveats: Limited genetic and exposure-history diversity came from having few donors. Generation of non-shared clonotypes was less probable than generation of clonotypes shared by all four donors.

With regard to this clone: Its antigen is not known.

Every subset had its genomic DNA shared out evenly among several immunoSEQ plates. The assay was immunoSEQ multiplex PCR, and TCRdb's table has in-frame clones only and misses some. Here the sample spans fewer than 350,000 clones, around 90% being singletons. The CDR3 consists of 14 residues. Germline lookup yields CDR1 MDHEN and CDR2 SYDVKM. V was cut by 6 bases and J by 3 bases, with 15 bases left in between. The chain is built from TRBV28 and TRBJ2-7, with D possibly TRBD2 on 5 matching bases. Sequencing input: memory CD8+ T cells sorted from blood. Subset denoted: CD45RO+ cells pooled with CCR7-negative TemRA cells. This clonotype originated in a man younger than 35 in good health. In DNA, the CDR3 is TGTGCCAGCAGCCTCCCTACCGGGAACTACGAGCAGTACTTC. Amino acid sequence: CASSLPTGNYEQYF.